This record looks at one T cell receptor beta chain sequence and its context. This sample was taken from a study of blood T cell repertoires in COVID-19. Sequencing was performed with immunoSEQ multiplex PCR; in TCRdb, only in-frame clones are kept and a portion is missing. The top ten hold roughly 1.2% of the sample, which has 100,000 to 150,000 clones, 70% to 90% seen once. Germline CDR1 KGHSH, CDR2 LQKENI. The V gene lost 4 bases and the J gene lost 6 bases, with 8 bases spanning the gap. The CDR3 has 12 residues. Sequenced sample: peripheral blood. The receptor was derived from a woman older than 75 with acute or convalescent COVID-19. The chain is built from TRBV18 and TRBJ2-3, with D uncertain. The DNA for the CDR3 is TGTGCCAGCTCACGACCCTCGGATACGCAGTATTTT. Protein product: CASSRPSDTQYF.